These 21 T cell receptor beta chains came from one sample sequenced in a study of regulatory T cells in long-lasting Graves disease. Construction of the TCR beta libraries employed iRepertoire HTBI primers in conjunction with Arm-PCR of CDR3 regions. TCRdb reprocessed the multiplex PCR reads with MiXCR, giving one entry per CDR3 protein. The sample lists a few hundred thousand distinct CDR3 sequences; around 17% were seen once. Noted time point: newly diagnosed GD, antithyroid drugs for less than 3 months. PBMCs were the source of the RNA used for TCR sequencing. This sample also appeared in a second study, on T cells in Graves' hyperthyroidism and ophthalmopathy.

The specimen was peripheral blood mononuclear cells (PBMCs), collected at new diagnosis, from a patient treated with antithyroid drugs. The receptors stem from a middle-aged man with Graves disease.

This clonotype was seen at least ten times. CDR3 coding DNA: TGTGCCAGCTCACCGAGCGGGACAGGGAGAAATGAAAAACTGTTTTTT. Amino acid sequence: CASSPSGTGRNEKLFF. The chain carries TRBV18 and TRBJ1-4, with 9 bases fitting TRBD1. This CDR3 region has 16 residues. Germline assignment: CDR1 KGHSH and CDR2 LQKENI. V dropped 3 bases and J dropped 5; count of bases not matched to a gene: 7.

V is TRBV27 and J is TRBJ1-4, with 10 bases identical to TRBD1. From germline, CDR1 is MNHEY and CDR2 SMNVEV (reference sequence). Losses at the gene ends were 5 bases for V and 2 bases for J; bases not matched to a gene: 8. CDR3 length: 17 amino acids. The CDR3 DNA is TGTGCCAGCAGTCGCGGGACAGGGGTGGGGACTAATGAAAAACTGTTTTTT. As protein: CASSRGTGVGTNEKLFF.

The V call is TRBV12-3 or TRBV12-4, the J call TRBJ1-2; D might be TRBD1 (6 bases). CDR3 length: 15 amino acids. Trimming removed 7 bases from V and 8 bases from J, with 23 bases in between. This CDR3 reads CASTLGQPIHGGYTF. In DNA, the CDR3 is TGTGCCAGCACCCTTGGACAGCCAATCCACGGGGGCTACACCTTC.

This clonotype was observed at least ten times. This sequence joins TRBV20-1 and TRBJ2-3; the D gene is possibly TRBD1 (5 bases). V was cut by 4 bases and J by 1 base, with 12 bases left in between. Per germline, CDR1 DFQATT and CDR2 SNEGSKA (reference sequence). This CDR3 is built from 14 residues. The CDR3 sequence: CSAKARVGTDTQYF. CDR3 sequence (DNA): TGCAGTGCTAAGGCCAGGGTCGGCACAGATACGCAGTATTTT.

On this clonotype itself: This may arise from a read error, as a much more abundant clone is one base away. This chain connects TRBV28 to TRBJ2-1, with 12 bases identical to TRBD1. Germline CDR1 is MDHEN and CDR2 is SYDVKM. V shed 7 bases, J shed 10 bases, and the junction held 14 bases outside the gene matches. The CDR3 contains 16 residues. CDR3 residues: CASILTPGQGAYEQFF. In DNA form, the CDR3 reads TGTGCCAGCATCTTAACCCCGGGACAGGGGGCTTACGAGCAGTTCTTC.

This clonotype was seen at least ten times. This CDR3 is CSARSAGVSTDTQYF. For the CDR3, the DNA is TGCAGTGCTAGGTCCGCGGGGGTGAGCACAGATACGCAGTATTTT. This chain uses TRBV20-1 with TRBJ2-3; TRBD2 aligns across 7 bases. CDR3 size: 15 residues. Trimming removed 3 bases from V and 0 bases from J; junction bases left unmatched: 6. Germline CDR1 reads DFQATT; CDR2 reads SNEGSKA (reference sequence).

This clonotype was detected many times. V and J are TRBV20-1 and TRBJ1-1; possible D gene TRBD1, 6 bases. The V end was cut by 3 bases, the J end by 3 bases, with 11 bases between. The CDR3 is made up of 13 amino acids. Looked up from germline, CDR1 is DFQATT and CDR2 is SNEGSKA (reference sequence). CDR3 DNA: TGCAGTGCTAGCGGGGGCTTGGACACTGAAGCTTTCTTT. Translation: CSASGGLDTEAFF.

This clonotype was recorded at least ten times. This chain connects TRBV19 to TRBJ2-6; no reliable D call. Germline V lookup: CDR1 LNHDA, CDR2 SQIVND (reference sequence). V was cut by 5 bases and J by 0 bases, with 11 bases left in between. CDR3 length: 16 amino acids. The CDR3 region is CASSLPGYSGANVLTF. CDR3 nucleotides: TGTGCCAGTAGTTTGCCCGGTTACTCTGGGGCCAACGTCCTGACTTTC. The full variable domain, its missing parts supplied by reference TRBV19 and TRBJ2-6, is DGGITQSPKYLFRKEGQNVTLSCEQNLNHDAMYWYRQDPGQGLRLIYYSQIVNDFQKGDIAEGYSVSREKKESFPLTVTSAQKNPTAFYLCASSLPGYSGANVLTFGAGSRLTVL.

This clonotype was recorded at least ten times. The V and J genes are TRBV18 and TRBJ2-1; 10 nucleotides match TRBD1. The germline V gene has CDR1 KGHSH and CDR2 LQKENI. Trimming cost V 6 bases and J 5 bases; bases outside gene matches: 7. The CDR3 loop spans 15 amino acids. The CDR3 here is CASSPRTGGDNEQFF. The CDR3 DNA follows: TGTGCCAGCTCCCCAAGGACAGGGGGGGACAATGAGCAGTTCTTC.

This clonotype was counted only a few times. The chain employs TRBV6-2 or TRBV6-3 and TRBJ2-1; D may match TRBD1 or TRBD2 (5 bases each). There are 18 residues in the CDR3. Trimming removed 7 bases from V and 0 bases from J, with 22 bases in between. Per germline, CDR1 MNHEY and CDR2 SVGEGT. In DNA form, the CDR3 reads TGTGCCAGCACCGAAGGAGAGGGGCGACAAAACTCCTACAATGAGCAGTTCTTC. Protein product: CASTEGEGRQNSYNEQFF.

V gene TRBV19 combines with J gene TRBJ1-1; D possibly corresponds to TRBD1 (5 bases). The V end lost 6 bases, the J end lost 1 base, and 12 bases lay between the germline ends. Germline V gene sequence: CDR1 LNHDA, CDR2 SQIVND (reference sequence). This CDR3 region has 14 residues. The CDR3 protein is CASRTGPGNTEAFF. Written as DNA, the CDR3 is TGTGCCAGTAGAACGGGGCCAGGGAACACTGAAGCTTTCTTT.

This clonotype appeared many times. The genes are TRBV20-1 and TRBJ2-5, with D hard to call. The V gene's germline CDR1 is DFQATT and CDR2 SNEGSKA (reference sequence). The CDR3 is made up of 12 amino acids. Trimming pared 5 bases from V and 6 bases from J, leaving 13 bases between. The DNA of the CDR3 is TGCAGTGCTGGCACGCCTTTACAGACCCAGTACTTC. Translation: CSAGTPLQTQYF.

This clonotype was seen just once. V is TRBV7-6 and J is TRBJ2-3, with D perhaps assigned TRBD1 or TRBD2 (5 bases each). This CDR3 spans 14 amino acids. The germline V and J ends were trimmed by 4 bases and 8 bases, with 16 bases remaining between them. Germline V lookup: CDR1 SGHVS, CDR2 FNYEAQ. This CDR3 is CASSSGTPGGTQYF. CDR3 DNA sequence: TGTGCCAGCAGCTCCGGGACCCCGGGCGGTACGCAGTATTTT.

This clonotype was seen many times. The rearrangement links TRBV6-1 to TRBJ1-4, with 10 bases identical to TRBD1. CDR1 is MNHNS and CDR2 is SASEGT in the germline V gene. The CDR3 is 15 residues long. Losses at the gene ends were 2 bases for V and 7 bases for J; bases not matched to a gene: 4. DNA for the CDR3: TGTGCCAGCAGTGAACTGACAGGGGGCTTTGAAAAACTGTTTTTT. This codes for CASSELTGGFEKLFF.

The rearrangement links TRBV3-1 to TRBJ2-7; TRBD1 is a possible D gene (5 bases). This CDR3 comprises 13 residues. Trimming removed 2 bases at V and 6 bases at J, with 11 bases between. Germline CDR1 LGHDT, CDR2 YNNKEL (reference sequence). This CDR3 is CASSQLTATEQYF. CDR3 in DNA: TGTGCCAGCAGCCAATTGACAGCTACCGAGCAGTACTTC.

This clonotype was counted only a few times. This may be a read error, as it is one base from a much larger clone. The chain recombines TRBV11-2 with TRBJ2-3, with D possibly called TRBD1 or TRBD2 (5 bases each). There are 15 residues in the CDR3. The germline CDR1 and CDR2 sequences are SGHAT and FQNNGV. DNA of the CDR3: TGTGCCGGCAGCTTTAGATTGGGGCGGGCAGATACGCAGTATTTT. Translated: CAGSFRLGRADTQYF.

The count of this clonotype is one. The chain uses TRBV12-3 or TRBV12-4 and TRBJ2-1; either TRBD1 or TRBD2 may supply D (7 bases each). The DNA end favors TRBJ2-5, so the J call may be wrong. The CDR3 length is 15 residues. The CDR3, as DNA: TGTGCCAGCAGTCTCAGGACTAGGGGGCCGGAGACCCAGTACTTC. Translated, it gives CASSLRTRGPETQYF.

The rearrangement joins TRBV15 to TRBJ2-3; TRBD2 might be the D (7 bases). V was trimmed by 5 bases and J by 2 bases, leaving 20 bases between them. The CDR3 spans 17 residues. Germline CDR1 is LNHNV and CDR2 is YYDKDF (reference sequence). The CDR3 nucleotides read TGTGCCACCAGCGGGTACTCGGCGGGGGCGCACACAGATACGCAGTATTTT. Translated: CATSGYSAGAHTDTQYF.

This clonotype was seen ten or more times. The chain employs TRBV10-1 and TRBJ2-7, with 9 bases lining up with TRBD1. Germline V CDR1 and CDR2: WNHNN, SYGVQD (reference sequence). The CDR3 contains 15 residues. V dropped 6 bases and J dropped 5; count of bases not matched to a gene: 11. CDR3 protein: CASSPTGTGLDEQYF. For the CDR3, the DNA is TGCGCCAGCAGCCCTACCGGGACAGGGTTGGACGAGCAGTACTTC.

Many counts were recorded for this clonotype. This sequence joins TRBV6-1 and TRBJ2-5; 10 bases are a match to TRBD2. This CDR3 contains 16 residues. Looked up from germline, CDR1 is MNHNS and CDR2 is SASEGT. J gave up 0 bases and V 6 bases, and 7 bases lay outside the gene matches. Written as DNA, the CDR3 is TGTGCCAGCAGACTTGTAGCGGGGGGCTACCAAGAGACCCAGTACTTC. It codes for CASRLVAGGYQETQYF.

This clonotype was seen repeatedly, ten times or more. V is TRBV29-1 and J is TRBJ1-6; D is ambiguous. V shed 3 bases and J shed 0 bases, with 12 bases lying between them. The CDR3 length is 16 residues. Germline V gene data show CDR1 as SQVTM and CDR2 as ANQGSEA. The CDR3 DNA follows: TGCAGCGTTGAGGGCCCAGCGGACTCCTATAATTCACCCCTCCACTTT. Translation: CSVEGPADSYNSPLHF.